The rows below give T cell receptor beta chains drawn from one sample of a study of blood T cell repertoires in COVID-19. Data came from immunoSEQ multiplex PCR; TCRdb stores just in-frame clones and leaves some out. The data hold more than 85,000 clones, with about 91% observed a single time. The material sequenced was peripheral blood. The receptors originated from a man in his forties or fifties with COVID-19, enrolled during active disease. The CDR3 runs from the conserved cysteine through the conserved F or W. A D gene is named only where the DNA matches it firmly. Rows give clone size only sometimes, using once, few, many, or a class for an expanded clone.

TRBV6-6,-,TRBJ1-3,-,TGTGCCAGCAGTTATGGCCAGAACATCGGAAACACCATATATTTT,CASSYGQNIGNTIYF
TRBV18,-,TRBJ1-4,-,TGTGCCAGCTCATTCCGCGACCCTCCCGGGCTGTTTTTT,CASSFRDPPGLFF
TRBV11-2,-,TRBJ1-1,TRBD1,TGTGCCAGCCTAAGGACAGGGGGCTTGAACACTGAAGCTTTCTTT,CASLRTGGLNTEAFF
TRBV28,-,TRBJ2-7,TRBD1,TGTGCCAGCCTGGGTCTGGACAGGGGTGGTTACGAGCAGTACTTC,CASLGLDRGGYEQYF
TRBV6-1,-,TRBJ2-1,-,TGTGCCAGCAGTGAAGGGCACAGGGTAGGGAATGAGCAGTTCTTC,CASSEGHRVGNEQFF
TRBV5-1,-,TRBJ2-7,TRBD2,TGCGCCAGCAGCGTGGGACTAGCGGGGATCGAGCAGTACTTC,CASSVGLAGIEQYF
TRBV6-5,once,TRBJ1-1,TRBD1,TGTGCCAGCTTGTTAGACGGGACAGGTCTTGAAGCTTTCTTT,CASLLDGTGLEAFF
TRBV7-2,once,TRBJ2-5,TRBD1,TGTGCCAGCAGCTTCGACAGGGGGCAAGAGACCCAGTACTTC,CASSFDRGQETQYF
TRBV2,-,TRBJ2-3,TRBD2,TGTGCCAGCAGTGTACTTTTAGCGGGGACTAGCACAGATACGCAGTATTTT,CASSVLLAGTSTDTQYF
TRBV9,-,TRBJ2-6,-,TGTGCCAGCAGCCAAACAGGGACTGGGGCCAACGTCCTGACTTTC,CASSQTGTGANVLTF
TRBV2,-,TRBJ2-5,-,TGTGCCAGCAGCCCGCAAGGAGGAAAGACCCAGTACTTC,CASSPQGGKTQYF